The 6 T cell receptor beta chains below come from one sample, sequenced in a study of blood T cell repertoires in COVID-19. The data were produced by immunoSEQ multiplex PCR, yet TCRdb's version contains in-frame clones alone and is incomplete. This repertoire shows about 58,000 clones, more than 75% found once; its top ten account for roughly 4.8%. Sequencing was done on a sample of peripheral blood. The receptors were gathered from a man aged 40-55 years with active COVID-19.

CDR3 sequence reads: CAWSVGRGINSPLHF. The CDR3 nucleotides are TGTGCCTGGAGTGTCGGCAGGGGAATTAATTCACCCCTCCACTTT. The V call is TRBV30, the J call TRBJ1-6; maybe TRBD1 (6 bases). Deletions cut 0 bases from V and 6 bases from J, with 12 bases between. Germline assignment: CDR1 GTSNPN and CDR2 SVGIG (reference sequence). This CDR3 is built from 15 residues.

The V gene is TRBV10-3, the J gene TRBJ1-1; tentatively, D is TRBD1 (5 bases). CDR3 length equals 12 residues. The germline V and J ends were trimmed by 7 bases and 1 base, with 7 bases remaining between them. Per the germline V gene, CDR1 is ENHRY and CDR2 is SYGVKD. This chain's CDR3 is CAINRGNTEAFF. CDR3 sequence (DNA): TGTGCCATCAATAGGGGGAACACTGAAGCTTTCTTT.

The V and J genes are TRBV29-1 and TRBJ2-7, with a tentative D call TRBD1 (7 bases). V was cut by 1 base and J by 3 bases, with 16 bases left in between. The CDR3 has 15 amino acids. Germline V gene data show CDR1 as SQVTM and CDR2 as ANQGSEA. The CDR3 protein is CSVEGGGQENYEQYF. The CDR3 DNA follows: TGCAGCGTTGAAGGGGGAGGACAGGAGAACTACGAGCAGTACTTC.

This clone occurred once. This sequence joins TRBV6-6 and TRBJ1-5; D gene ambiguous. Germline CDR1 MNHNY, CDR2 SVGAGI (reference sequence). V was cut by 5 bases and J by 1 base, with 12 bases left in between. The CDR3 covers 15 residues. CDR3 sequence: CASSPPGTSNQPQHF. In DNA form, the CDR3 reads TGTGCCAGCAGTCCCCCAGGCACCAGCAATCAGCCCCAGCATTTT.

The chain uses TRBV6-5 and TRBJ2-1; D possibly corresponds to TRBD2 (5 bases). V lost 1 base to trimming and J lost 0 bases, with 7 bases between them. The CDR3 totals 15 residues. In germline, CDR1 is MNHEY, CDR2 SVGAGI. The CDR3 loop is CASSYLGSSYNEQFF. The CDR3 DNA follows: TGTGCCAGCAGTTACTTAGGGAGCTCCTACAATGAGCAGTTCTTC.

V gene TRBV5-1 combines with J gene TRBJ1-6; D perhaps matches TRBD1 (6 bases). The germline CDR1 and CDR2 sequences are SGHRS and YFSETQ. The CDR3 sequence is 13 residues long. V lost 4 bases, J lost 10 bases, and 12 bases lay in between. The CDR3 DNA reads as TGCGCCAGCAGCCTTCGACAGGAGTCACCCCTCCACTTT. It encodes CASSLRQESPLHF.